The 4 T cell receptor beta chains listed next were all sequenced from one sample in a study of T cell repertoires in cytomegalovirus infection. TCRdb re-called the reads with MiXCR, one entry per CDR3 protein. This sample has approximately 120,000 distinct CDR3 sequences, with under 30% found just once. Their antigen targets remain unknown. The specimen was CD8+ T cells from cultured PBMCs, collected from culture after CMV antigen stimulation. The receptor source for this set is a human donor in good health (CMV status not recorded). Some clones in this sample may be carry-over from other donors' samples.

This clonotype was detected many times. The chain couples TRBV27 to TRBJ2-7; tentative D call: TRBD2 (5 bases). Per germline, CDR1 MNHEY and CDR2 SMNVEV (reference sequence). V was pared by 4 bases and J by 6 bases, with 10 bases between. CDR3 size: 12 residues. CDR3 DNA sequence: TGTGCCAGCAGTTCGGGGAGCTCCGAGCAGTACTTC. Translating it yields CASSSGSSEQYF.

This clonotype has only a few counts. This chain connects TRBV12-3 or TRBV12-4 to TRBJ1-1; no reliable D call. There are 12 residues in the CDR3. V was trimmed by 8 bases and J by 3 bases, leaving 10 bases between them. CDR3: CASQAGDTEAFF. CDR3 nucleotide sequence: TGTGCCAGCCAGGCTGGAGACACTGAAGCTTTCTTT.

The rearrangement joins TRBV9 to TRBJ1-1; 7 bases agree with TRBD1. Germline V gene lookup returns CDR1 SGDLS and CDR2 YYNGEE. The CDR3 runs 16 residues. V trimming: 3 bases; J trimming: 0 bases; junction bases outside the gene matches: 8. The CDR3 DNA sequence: TGTGCCAGCAGCGACCAGGGGGGGCTAATGAACACTGAAGCTTTCTTT. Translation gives CASSDQGGLMNTEAFF.

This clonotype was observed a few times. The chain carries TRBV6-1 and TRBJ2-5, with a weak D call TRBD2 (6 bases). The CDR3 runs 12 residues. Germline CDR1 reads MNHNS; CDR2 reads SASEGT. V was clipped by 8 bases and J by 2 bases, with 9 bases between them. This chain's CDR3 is CASWGVQETQYF. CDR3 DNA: TGTGCCAGCTGGGGGGTTCAAGAGACCCAGTACTTC.